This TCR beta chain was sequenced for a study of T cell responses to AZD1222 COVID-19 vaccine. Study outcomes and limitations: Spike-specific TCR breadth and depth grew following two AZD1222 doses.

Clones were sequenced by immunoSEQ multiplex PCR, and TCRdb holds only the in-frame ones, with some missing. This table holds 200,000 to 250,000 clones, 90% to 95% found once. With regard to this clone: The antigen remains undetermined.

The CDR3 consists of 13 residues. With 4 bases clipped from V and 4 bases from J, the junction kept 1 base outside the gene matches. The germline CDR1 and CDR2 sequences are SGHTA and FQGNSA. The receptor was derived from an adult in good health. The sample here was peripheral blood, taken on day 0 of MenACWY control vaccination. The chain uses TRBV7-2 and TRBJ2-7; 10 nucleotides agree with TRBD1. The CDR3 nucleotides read TGTGCCAGCAGCTGGGGACAGGGGTACGAGCAGTACTTC. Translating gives CASSWGQGYEQYF.